The 25 T cell receptor beta chains below were found in one sample sequenced in a study of T cell repertoires in cytomegalovirus infection. Their antigens are not known. TCRdb itself ran the reads through MiXCR, one entry per CDR3 protein. The sample records about 310,000 distinct CDR3 sequences, roughly 25% being singletons. The sequencing used cultured PBMCs, collected from culture after CMV antigen stimulation. The source is a human donor in good health (CMV status not recorded). Some clones in this sample may be carry-over from other donors' samples.

This clonotype has just a few counts. This rearrangement joins TRBV7-8 to TRBJ2-2; 7 positions match TRBD2. Germline V gene data show CDR1 as SGHVS and CDR2 as FQNEAQ. V was clipped by 3 bases and J by 1 base; unmatched bases: 5. This CDR3 is 16 amino acids long. The CDR3 DNA is TGTGCCAGCAGCTTCCCGCGGGGGAAGAACACCGGGGAGCTGTTTTTT. Residues: CASSFPRGKNTGELFF. Looking up the rest from reference TRBV7-8 and TRBJ2-2 gives the full variable domain: GAGVSQSPRYKVAKRGQDVALRCDPISGHVSLFWYQQALGQGPEFLTYFQNEAQLDKSGLPSDRFFAERPEGSVSTLKIQRTQQEDSAVYLCASSFPRGKNTGELFFGEGSRLTVL.

As for this clonotype: This may be a read error: a much more frequent sequence differs by one nucleotide. The rearrangement links TRBV18 to TRBJ1-6; D uncertain. Trimming removed 3 bases at V and 11 bases at J, with 17 bases between. The germline V gene encodes CDR1 KGHSH and CDR2 LQKENI. This CDR3 comprises 15 residues. CDR3 loop: CASSPRGKTHPPLHF. As DNA, the CDR3 is TGTGCCAGCTCACCGAGAGGGAAGACACATCCACCCCTCCACTTT.

The chain joins TRBV27 to TRBJ2-5; no definite D call. V lost 6 bases, J lost 0 bases, and 11 bases lay in between. The CDR3 consists of 14 residues. Germline V gene data show CDR1 as MNHEY and CDR2 as SMNVEV (reference sequence). In nucleotides, the CDR3 is TGTGCCAGCAGAGGTCCCGCGTACCAAGAGACCCAGTACTTC. This codes for CASRGPAYQETQYF.

The chain is built from TRBV7-9 and TRBJ2-1; D may be TRBD2 (6 bases). Germline V gene data show CDR1 as SEHNR and CDR2 as FQNEAQ (reference sequence). Trimming pared 5 bases from V and 7 bases from J, leaving 15 bases between. This CDR3 comprises 14 residues. The CDR3 loop reads CASSPEEGLNEQFF. For the CDR3, the DNA is TGTGCCAGCAGCCCCGAGGAGGGCCTAAATGAGCAGTTCTTC.

The gene calls are TRBV6-2 or TRBV6-3 and TRBJ2-1, with TRBD2 matching over 7 bases. This CDR3 has 16 amino acids. CDR1 is MNHEY, CDR2 SVGEGT, per germline. V lost 2 bases, J lost 0 bases, and 4 bases stayed unmatched. The CDR3 bases are TGTGCCAGCAGTTACGGCGGCGGGAGCTCCTACAATGAGCAGTTCTTC. Protein product: CASSYGGGSSYNEQFF.

The count of this clonotype is one. The V and J genes are TRBV12-5 and TRBJ2-1; TRBD2 matches at 7 bases. V dropped 3 bases and J dropped 0; count of bases not matched to a gene: 5. This CDR3 is 16 amino acids long. From germline, CDR1 is LGHNT and CDR2 FRNRAP. The CDR3 protein is CASGLASGASYNEQFF. CDR3 nucleotides: TGTGCTAGTGGTTTAGCAAGCGGGGCCTCCTACAATGAGCAGTTCTTC.

In its sample, this clonotype was seen many times. The chain carries TRBV19 and TRBJ2-1; the D gene is possibly TRBD2 (6 bases). Between the trimmed V and J ends, which lost 4 bases and 2 bases, there was a span of 15 bases. Germline V CDR1 and CDR2: LNHDA, SQIVND (reference sequence). The CDR3 is 16 amino acids. Here the CDR3 reads CASSTLGRRAYNEQFF. DNA for the CDR3: TGTGCCAGTAGTACCCTCGGGCGGAGGGCCTACAATGAGCAGTTCTTC.

The CDR3 here is CASSEALAVYGYTF. The CDR3 DNA is TGTGCCAGCAGTGAAGCTTTGGCGGTCTATGGCTACACCTTC. J is TRBJ1-2 and V is TRBV2; D is ambiguous. In germline, CDR1 is SNHLY, CDR2 FYNNEI. CDR3 length equals 14 residues. The ends were cut back, 0 bases at V and 4 bases at J, with 9 bases in the middle.

This clonotype was detected only a few times. The junction does not match germline at one end; this may be a read error. This sequence joins TRBV7-6 and TRBJ2-1; 9 nucleotides align to TRBD2. Germline CDR1 is SGHVS and CDR2 is FNYEAQ. CDR3 length: 16 amino acids. The DNA of the CDR3 is TGTGCTAGCAGCTTAGCCGGGGCTAGCGGGAAAAATGAGCAGTTCTTC. Translated, it gives CASSLAGASGKNEQFF.

This clonotype was seen more than once but under ten times. The chain employs TRBV5-1 and TRBJ1-4; possibly TRBD1 for D (6 bases). This CDR3 comprises 18 residues. Germline V gene lookup returns CDR1 SGHRS and CDR2 YFSETQ. V lost 0 bases to trimming and J lost 2 bases, with 17 bases between them. CDR3 coding DNA: TGCGCCAGCAGCTTGGGAGGGACGTCGAGGGGGACTAATGAAAAACTGTTTTTT. Its translation is CASSLGGTSRGTNEKLFF.

This clonotype was counted at least ten times. This chain joins TRBV15 and TRBJ1-6; 7 positions match TRBD1. There are 16 residues in the CDR3. V dropped 0 bases and J dropped 5; count of bases not matched to a gene: 4. CDR1 is LNHNV and CDR2 is YYDKDF in the germline V gene (reference sequence). CDR3 region: CATSRDLGTDNSPLHF. CDR3 bases: TGTGCCACCAGCAGAGATCTAGGGACAGATAATTCACCCCTCCACTTT.

A word on this clonotype: This may arise from a read error, as a much more abundant clone is one base away. The rearrangement links TRBV7-2 to TRBJ2-1; the match to TRBD2 covers 7 bases. The CDR3 sequence is 15 residues long. Germline V gene data show CDR1 as SGHTA and CDR2 as FQGNSA. CDR3 loop: CASSPSGNPHNEQSF. In nucleotides, the CDR3 is TGTGCCAGCAGCCCCAGCGGGAACCCCCACAATGAGCAGTCCTTC.

The chain couples TRBV29-1 to TRBJ2-3, with D unresolved. CDR3 length: 12 residues. V shed 0 bases and J shed 11 bases, with 12 bases lying between them. The germline gives CDR1 SQVTM, CDR2 ANQGSEA. The CDR3 protein is CSVEDKGMKQYF. The CDR3 coding sequence is TGCAGCGTTGAAGATAAGGGAATGAAGCAGTATTTT.

This clonotype was seen more than once but under ten times. The J gene is TRBJ2-3, the V gene TRBV7-9, with D hard to call. CDR3 length equals 20 residues. Looked up from germline, CDR1 is SEHNR and CDR2 is FQNEAQ (reference sequence). V was cut by 1 base and J by 3 bases, with 26 bases left in between. This chain's CDR3 is CASSLGTGRGPEAPTDTQYF. The CDR3 region has the DNA TGTGCCAGCAGCTTAGGAACGGGTAGAGGTCCTGAGGCACCGACAGATACGCAGTATTTT.

This rearrangement joins TRBV20-1 to TRBJ1-3; D unclear. Germline V gene sequence: CDR1 DFQATT, CDR2 SNEGSKA (reference sequence). With 3 bases removed from V and 10 bases from J, the gap between germline ends came to 19 bases. The CDR3 is made up of 14 amino acids. CDR3 protein: CSASLWGEKQTIYF. Written as DNA, the CDR3 is TGCAGTGCTAGTCTCTGGGGAGAGAAACAGACCATATATTTT.

The CDR3 DNA reads TGTGCCAGCAGTCAAACCTCCCGGCAGACCTCCTACGAGCAGTACGTC. Residues: CASSQTSRQTSYEQYV. V and J are TRBV28 and TRBJ2-7; D is undetermined. The CDR3 runs to 16 residues. V was pared by 5 bases and J by 0 bases, with 17 bases between. CDR1 and CDR2 (germline): MDHEN, SYDVKM.

This clonotype appeared many times. The chain combines TRBV7-8 with TRBJ2-1; 8 bases map to TRBD1. J was trimmed by 8 bases and V by 8 bases; bases with no gene match: 8. This CDR3 comprises 13 residues. Germline V CDR1 and CDR2: SGHVS, FQNEAQ. The CDR3 bases are TGTGCCAGCGGGCAGGGGGCGAGCGATGAGCAGTTCTTC. Protein sequence: CASGQGASDEQFF. Based on the CDR3 plus reference TRBV7-8 and TRBJ2-1, the full variable domain is GAGVSQSPRYKVAKRGQDVALRCDPISGHVSLFWYQQALGQGPEFLTYFQNEAQLDKSGLPSDRFFAERPEGSVSTLKIQRTQQEDSAVYLCASGQGASDEQFFGPGTRLTVL.

The V call is TRBV20-1, the J call TRBJ1-2, with 9 bases fitting TRBD1. CDR1 DFQATT and CDR2 SNEGSKA come from the germline V gene (reference sequence). This CDR3 is 13 amino acids long. The J segment lost 6 bases and the V segment lost 7 bases, leaving 9 bases of the junction unmatched. This chain's CDR3 is CSVQKDRGDGYTF. The CDR3 region has the DNA TGCAGTGTTCAAAAGGACAGGGGTGATGGCTACACCTTC.

This chain connects TRBV12-3 or TRBV12-4 to TRBJ2-7, with TRBD1 matching over 9 bases. J gave up 3 bases and V 3 bases, and 3 bases lay outside the gene matches. The CDR3 has 14 residues. The chain's CDR3 is CASSFGTGCYEQYV. CDR3 nucleotides: TGTGCCAGCAGTTTTGGGACAGGGTGCTACGAGCAGTACGTC.

This chain joins TRBV7-9 and TRBJ2-7, with D maybe TRBD2 (5 bases). Germline loops: CDR1 SEHNR, CDR2 FQNEAQ (reference sequence). The CDR3 is made up of 15 amino acids. Trimming took off 5 bases at V and 1 base at J, with 15 bases between the two ends. This CDR3 is CASSLTAAVSYEQYF. The DNA for the CDR3 is TGTGCCAGCAGCCTAACAGCGGCGGTGTCCTACGAGCAGTACTTC.

This clonotype was picked up many times. The chain uses TRBV7-6 and TRBJ2-5; D gene unclear. Trimming took off 3 bases at V and 3 bases at J, with 5 bases between the two ends. CDR3 length: 12 residues. Germline CDR1 is SGHVS and CDR2 is FNYEAQ. The CDR3 DNA follows: TGTGCCAGCAGCTTTGCGGAAGAGACCCAGTACTTC. Amino acids: CASSFAEETQYF.

This clonotype was found many times. This chain uses TRBV10-3 with TRBJ1-2; unclear D gene. Looked up from germline, CDR1 is ENHRY and CDR2 is SYGVKD. The CDR3 length is 16 residues. Between the trimmed V and J ends, which lost 2 bases and 2 bases, there was a span of 15 bases. CDR3 protein: CAISENPLQSNYGYTF. The CDR3 DNA sequence: TGTGCCATCAGTGAGAACCCCCTGCAGTCCAACTATGGCTACACCTTC.

The chain uses TRBV7-8 and TRBJ2-5, with 9 bases that match TRBD1. This CDR3 has 14 residues. Germline V gene sequence: CDR1 SGHVS, CDR2 FQNEAQ. V was clipped by 2 bases and J by 5 bases; unmatched bases: 3. The DNA of the CDR3 is TGTGCCAGCAGCTTACTCACAGGGGGCGAGACCCAGTACTTC. Residues: CASSLLTGGETQYF.

The CDR3, as DNA: TGTGCCAGTCGGGACAGGGAGAACACTGAAGCTTTCTTT. Amino acid sequence: CASRDRENTEAFF. V usage is TRBV27 and J usage is TRBJ1-1; 9 bases line up with TRBD1. Losses at the gene ends were 9 bases for V and 1 base for J; bases not matched to a gene: 3. The CDR3 is 13 amino acids. Looked up from germline, CDR1 is MNHEY and CDR2 is SMNVEV (reference sequence).

The rearrangement joins TRBV20-1 to TRBJ2-3, with TRBD1 matching 9 bases. Trimming at V came to 6 bases and at J to 2 bases, leaving 6 bases not matched to a gene. The CDR3 length is 14 residues. The germline V gene encodes CDR1 DFQATT and CDR2 SNEGSKA (reference sequence). The CDR3 loop is CSATRDRATDTQYF. The DNA of the CDR3 is TGCAGTGCAACACGGGACAGGGCCACAGATACGCAGTATTTT.